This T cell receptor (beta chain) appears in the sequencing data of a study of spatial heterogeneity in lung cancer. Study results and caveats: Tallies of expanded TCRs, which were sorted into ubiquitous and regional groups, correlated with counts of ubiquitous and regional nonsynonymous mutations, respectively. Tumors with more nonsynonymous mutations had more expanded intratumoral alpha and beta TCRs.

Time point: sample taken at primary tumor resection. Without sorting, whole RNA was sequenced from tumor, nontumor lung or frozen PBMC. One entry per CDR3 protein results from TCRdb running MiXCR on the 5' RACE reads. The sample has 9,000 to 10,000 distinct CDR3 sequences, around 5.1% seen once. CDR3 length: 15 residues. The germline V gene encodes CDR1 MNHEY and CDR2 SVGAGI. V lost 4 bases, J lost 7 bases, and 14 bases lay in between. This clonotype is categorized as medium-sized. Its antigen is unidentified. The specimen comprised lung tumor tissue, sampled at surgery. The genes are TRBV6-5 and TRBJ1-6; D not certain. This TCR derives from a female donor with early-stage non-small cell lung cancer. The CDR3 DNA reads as TGTGCCAGCAGTTCCCTGACCGCCCACAATTCACCCCTCCACTTT. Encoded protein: CASSSLTAHNSPLHF.